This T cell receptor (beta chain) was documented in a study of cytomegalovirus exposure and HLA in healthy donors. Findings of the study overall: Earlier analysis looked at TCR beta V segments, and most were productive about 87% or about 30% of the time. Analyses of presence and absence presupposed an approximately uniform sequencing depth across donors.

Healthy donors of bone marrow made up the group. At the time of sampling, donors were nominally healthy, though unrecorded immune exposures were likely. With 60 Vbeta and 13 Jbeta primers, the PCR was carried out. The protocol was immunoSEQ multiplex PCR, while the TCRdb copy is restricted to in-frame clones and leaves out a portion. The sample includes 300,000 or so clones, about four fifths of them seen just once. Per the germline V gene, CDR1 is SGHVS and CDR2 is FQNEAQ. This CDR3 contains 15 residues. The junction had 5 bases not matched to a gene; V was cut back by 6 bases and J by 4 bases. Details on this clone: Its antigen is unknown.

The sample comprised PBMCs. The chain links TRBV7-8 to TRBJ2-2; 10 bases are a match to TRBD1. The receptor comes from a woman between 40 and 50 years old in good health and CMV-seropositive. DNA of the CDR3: TGTGCCAGCAGAAGGACAGGGGGGTCCACCGGGGAGCTGTTTTTT. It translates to CASRRTGGSTGELFF.